What follows are 20 T cell receptor beta chains derived from one specimen sequenced in a study of technical replicates of blood from a few donors. Assay: immunoSEQ multiplex PCR; the TCRdb copy retains only in-frame clones and omits some. The repertoire includes 60,000 to 90,000 clones, around 97% of them detected once, and 0.25% to 0.3% sits in the top ten. Sample: T cells isolated from PBMCs. These receptors all come from a human donor in good health.

The chain recombines TRBV7-6 with TRBJ2-1; 7 positions agree with TRBD1. V trimming: 5 bases; J trimming: 7 bases; junction bases outside the gene matches: 14. Looked up from germline, CDR1 is SGHVS and CDR2 is FNYEAQ. The CDR3 has 16 residues. The CDR3 loop reads CASSTSGTEGINEQFF. The CDR3 nucleotides read TGTGCCAGCAGCACGTCCGGGACAGAGGGGATTAATGAGCAGTTCTTC.

This clone appeared a single time. The chain joins TRBV19 to TRBJ1-2; TRBD1 is a possible D gene (6 bases). The length of the CDR3 is 12 residues. The ends were cut back, 8 bases at V and 8 bases at J, with 15 bases in the middle. Germline V gene data show CDR1 as LNHDA and CDR2 as SQIVND (reference sequence). DNA for the CDR3: TGTGCCAGTTGGGGGGGGGCCGTCGGCTACACCTTC. Residues: CASWGGAVGYTF.

This chain links TRBV5-5 with TRBJ1-1; 10 bases agree with TRBD1. The CDR3 is made up of 15 amino acids. Trimming at V came to 1 base and at J to 5 bases, leaving 5 bases not matched to a gene. Per germline, CDR1 SGHKS and CDR2 YYEKEE (reference sequence). The CDR3 DNA follows: TGTGCCAGCAGCTTGAGGACAGGGGGAGAAACTGAAGCTTTCTTT. Its translation: CASSLRTGGETEAFF.

The chain employs TRBV5-6 and TRBJ2-3, with 10 bases fitting TRBD2. CDR1 is SGHDT, CDR2 YYEEEE, per germline. The CDR3 runs 19 residues. V was pared by 0 bases and J by 5 bases, with 15 bases of the junction left unmatched. The CDR3 reads CASSLVLGKAGGPRDTQYF. DNA for the CDR3: TGTGCCAGCAGCTTGGTCCTAGGAAAAGCGGGAGGGCCACGAGATACGCAGTATTTT.

Notes on this clone: Sequence at one end of the junction differs from germline and may be a read error. The chain is built from TRBV7-7 and TRBJ2-3; D is perhaps TRBD1 (5 bases). CDR3 length: 17 amino acids. Germline assignment: CDR1 SSHAT and CDR2 FNYEAQ (reference sequence). The CDR3 DNA sequence: TGTGCTAGCAGCTTAGCCAGGACACCTGAACCCACAGATACGCAGTATTTT. It encodes CASSLARTPEPTDTQYF.

The chain employs TRBV10-3 and TRBJ1-5; D is ambiguous. The CDR3 has 11 residues. Between the trimmed V and J ends, which lost 4 bases and 6 bases, there was a span of 4 bases. Germline assignment: CDR1 ENHRY and CDR2 SYGVKD. CDR3 sequence: CAISASQPQHF. For the CDR3, the DNA is TGTGCCATCAGTGCTAGTCAGCCCCAGCATTTT.

V is TRBV10-1 and J is TRBJ2-2; the D gene is possibly TRBD2 (6 bases). The CDR3 has 14 amino acids. Germline V gene data show CDR1 as WNHNN and CDR2 as SYGVQD (reference sequence). Trimming left V 6 bases short and J 2 bases short, with 10 bases between. The CDR3 bases are TGCGCCAGCAGAGGAGGGGTAAACACCGGGGAGCTGTTTTTT. Protein sequence: CASRGGVNTGELFF.

V and J are TRBV9 and TRBJ2-7; D might be TRBD2 (6 bases). V lost 2 bases to trimming and J lost 3 bases, with 15 bases between them. Germline-derived CDR1 and CDR2 are SGDLS and YYNGEE. The CDR3 consists of 15 residues. CDR3 loop: CASSVQGGGYYEQYF. The CDR3, as DNA: TGTGCCAGCAGCGTTCAGGGTGGGGGGTACTACGAGCAGTACTTC.

The V call is TRBV7-2, the J call TRBJ1-2, with a weak D call TRBD1 (5 bases). This CDR3 has 13 amino acids. Trimming stripped 2 bases from V and 5 bases from J, with 9 bases between. Looked up from germline, CDR1 is SGHTA and CDR2 is FQGNSA. As DNA, the CDR3 is TGTGCCAGCAGCTTAAGGACAAATTATGGCTACACCTTC. This gives the protein CASSLRTNYGYTF.

The chain combines TRBV27 with TRBJ2-1; D gene uncertain. This CDR3 has 14 amino acids. Looked up from germline, CDR1 is MNHEY and CDR2 is SMNVEV (reference sequence). V was clipped by 9 bases and J by 6 bases, with 18 bases between them. CDR3 sequence reads: CASSLSARPNEQFF. The CDR3 bases are TGTGCCAGTTCACTTAGTGCGCGTCCCAATGAGCAGTTCTTC.

The rearrangement links TRBV5-6 to TRBJ2-7; TRBD2 aligns across 9 bases. V lost 0 bases to trimming and J lost 2 bases; unmatched junction nucleotides: 3. Germline assignment: CDR1 SGHDT and CDR2 YYEEEE. The CDR3 has 15 amino acids. CDR3 region: CASSLGLAAAYEQYF. CDR3 sequence (DNA): TGTGCCAGCAGCTTGGGACTAGCGGCTGCCTACGAGCAGTACTTC.

This sequence joins TRBV2 and TRBJ1-5; tentative D call: TRBD1 (6 bases). Trimming pared 6 bases from V and 7 bases from J, leaving 25 bases between. CDR1 and CDR2 from the germline V gene are SNHLY and FYNNEI. The CDR3 extends over 17 amino acids. The CDR3 sequence is CASSRLGPGTTGQPQHF. CDR3 in DNA: TGTGCCAGCAGCCGCTTGGGACCCGGGACAACGGGGCAGCCCCAGCATTTT. The whole variable domain, remainder taken from reference TRBV2 and TRBJ1-5, is EPEVTQTPSHQVTQMGQEVILRCVPISNHLYFYWYRQILGQKVEFLVSFYNNEISEKSEIFDDQFSVERPDGSNFTLKIRSTKLEDSAMYFCASSRLGPGTTGQPQHFGDGTRLSIL.

The CDR3, as DNA: TGTGCCAGCAGCCATAGGGACAGTTCCTACGAGCAGTACTTC. This encodes CASSHRDSSYEQYF. The chain links TRBV6-1 to TRBJ2-7; TRBD1 agrees at 7 bases. Trimming at V came to 6 bases and at J to 1 base, leaving 6 bases not matched to a gene. Germline values: CDR1 MNHNS, CDR2 SASEGT. The CDR3 contains 14 residues.

The chain couples TRBV5-4 to TRBJ2-1; 7 bases are a match to TRBD2. CDR3 length equals 15 residues. The germline V gene encodes CDR1 SGHNT and CDR2 YYREEE (reference sequence). V trimming: 0 bases; J trimming: 6 bases; junction bases outside the gene matches: 6. The CDR3, as DNA: TGTGCCAGCAGCTTGGATGGTTTAGCGGGCAATGAGCAGTTCTTC. Its protein product is CASSLDGLAGNEQFF.

CDR3 residues: CASSLKDTSTYGYTF. The CDR3, as DNA: TGTGCCAGCAGTCTTAAGGACACGTCTACCTATGGCTACACCTTC. The chain uses TRBV6-1 and TRBJ1-2; D possibly corresponds to TRBD1 (5 bases). The CDR3 consists of 15 residues. V dropped 5 bases and J dropped 4 bases, with 17 bases sitting between them. Per germline, CDR1 MNHNS and CDR2 SASEGT.

V is TRBV10-3 and J is TRBJ1-1, with a weak D call TRBD1 (5 bases). This CDR3 region has 13 residues. The V and J ends lost 2 bases and 4 bases respectively, with 8 bases between them. Germline values: CDR1 ENHRY, CDR2 SYGVKD. The CDR3 coding sequence is TGTGCCATCAGTGAGGGGCAGGGCACTGAAGCTTTCTTT. This sequence encodes CAISEGQGTEAFF.

This chain connects TRBV6-1 to TRBJ2-3; 7 nucleotides align to TRBD1. Germline V gene data show CDR1 as MNHNS and CDR2 as SASEGT. V shed 2 bases, J shed 3 bases, and the junction held 11 bases outside the gene matches. This CDR3 region has 17 residues. The CDR3 loop is CASSETRQGIVTDTQYF. The CDR3 region has the DNA TGTGCCAGCAGTGAAACTAGACAGGGAATAGTTACAGATACGCAGTATTTT.

The V call is TRBV4-2, the J call TRBJ2-5, with TRBD2 matching 7 bases. CDR1 LGHNA and CDR2 YNFKEQ come from the germline V gene. CDR3 size: 18 residues. The V segment lost 0 bases and the J segment 4 bases; nucleotides outside the gene matches: 14. As DNA, the CDR3 is TGTGCCAGCAGCCAAGAGGTGGGAGGGAGTGTAATTGCAGAGACCCAGTACTTC. Protein sequence: CASSQEVGGSVIAETQYF.

The genes are TRBV27 and TRBJ2-7, with D maybe TRBD2 (6 bases). Trimming shortened V by 5 bases and J by 6 bases, and 11 bases separated the two germline ends. Germline V gives CDR1 MNHEY, CDR2 SMNVEV (reference sequence). The CDR3 has 12 residues. CDR3: CASSVGLREQYF. The CDR3 DNA reads as TGTGCCAGCAGTGTCGGACTACGCGAGCAGTACTTC.

This chain uses TRBV28 with TRBJ2-7; D is perhaps TRBD2 (6 bases). This CDR3 contains 14 residues. Germline loops: CDR1 MDHEN, CDR2 SYDVKM. Trimming removed 4 bases from V and 5 bases from J, with 15 bases in between. CDR3 nucleotides: TGTGCCAGCAGTTCTGAGGGGAGGTGGGACGAGCAGTACTTC. The encoded protein is CASSSEGRWDEQYF.